This TCR beta chain was captured in a study of blood T cell repertoires in COVID-19. Study at large: Some COVID-19 samples were acute and others convalescent; all came from the United States, Italy and Spain. Sources were T cells, B-cell-depleted T cells, or PBMCs; the material itself was cDNA or gDNA.

Data came from immunoSEQ multiplex PCR; TCRdb stores just in-frame clones and leaves some out. The sample shows approximately 300,000 clones, roughly 86% of them seen only once. Germline CDR1 reads SGDLS; CDR2 reads YYNGEE. The V and J ends lost 0 bases and 0 bases, in that order; junction bases with no gene match: 2. This CDR3 comprises 15 residues. The source material was peripheral blood. The TCR originated in a woman aged 45 to 65 with acute or convalescent COVID-19. The chain combines TRBV9 with TRBJ1-1; 7 bases match TRBD1. CDR3 nucleotide sequence: TGTGCCAGCAGCGTAGATACAGGGGTGAACACTGAAGCTTTCTTT. This gives the protein CASSVDTGVNTEAFF.